This is a list of T cell receptor beta chains from one sample in a study of shared clonotypes between healthy human individuals. TCRdb's copy holds only in-frame clones and misses some; the assay was immunoSEQ multiplex PCR. The sample gives 2,500,000 or so clones, 90% to 95% of which show up once; more than 0.12% is in the top ten. Sequenced input: naive CD4+ T cells sorted from blood. These receptor sequences come from a man aged 18 to 29 in good health. Each CDR3 is given with its conserved first and last residue. A D gene is named only where the DNA matches it firmly. The size field is filled for only some rows; it gives once, few, many or a size class.

>TRBV2|TRBJ1-6|-|-
CASSTQGNSPLHF
TGTGCCAGCAGTACACAGGGAAATTCACCCCTCCACTTT
>TRBV5-1|TRBJ2-2|-|-
CASSLYETGYSYTGELFF
TGCGCCAGCAGCTTGTACGAGACAGGTTATTCTTACACCGGGGAGCTGTTTTTT
>TRBV19|TRBJ1-5|-|-
CASSAGNQPQHF
TGTGCCAGTAGCGCGGGGAATCAGCCCCAGCATTTT
>TRBV2|TRBJ1-4|-|-
CASSEQGIVEKLFF
TGTGCCAGCAGTGAACAGGGGATTGTTGAAAAACTGTTTTTT
>TRBV5-1|TRBJ2-7|TRBD1|-
CASSLGGQGFDEQYF
TGCGCCAGCAGCCTCGGGGGACAGGGGTTCGACGAGCAGTACTTC
>TRBV7-9|TRBJ2-7|TRBD2|-
CASSLALAGNEQYF
TGTGCCAGCAGCTTAGCACTAGCGGGGAACGAGCAGTACTTC
>TRBV5-1|TRBJ2-7|TRBD2|-
CASSLASGTMGEQYF
TGCGCCAGCAGCTTGGCTAGCGGGACCATGGGCGAGCAGTACTTC
>TRBV18|TRBJ1-1|TRBD1|-
CASSLGQGWTEAFF
TGTGCCAGCTCACTGGGACAGGGTTGGACTGAAGCTTTCTTT
>TRBV7-9|TRBJ2-7|-|-
CASSPRGGPRFEQYF
TGTGCCAGCAGTCCCAGGGGAGGCCCACGGTTTGAGCAGTACTTC
>TRBV7-2|TRBJ2-7|-|-
CASSLVARSYEQYF
TGTGCCAGCAGCTTAGTGGCACGCTCCTACGAGCAGTACTTC
>TRBV7-8|TRBJ1-5|-|-
CASSGGGPHSNQPQHF
TGTGCCAGCAGCGGCGGAGGGCCCCATAGCAATCAGCCCCAGCATTTT
>TRBV4-1|TRBJ1-5|TRBD1|-
CASSQDLVRGESQPQHF
TGCGCCAGCAGCCAAGATCTTGTCAGGGGGGAAAGTCAGCCCCAGCATTTT
>TRBV28|TRBJ2-7|TRBD1|once
CASRLAGGNSYEQYF
TGTGCCAGCAGGCTTGCAGGGGGCAACTCCTACGAGCAGTACTTC
>TRBV11-2|TRBJ1-5|-|-
CASSPTGTPNQPQHF
TGTGCCAGCAGCCCGACCGGGACACCCAATCAGCCCCAGCATTTT
>TRBV7-9|TRBJ2-5|-|-
CASSLVETAKETQYF
TGTGCCAGCAGCTTAGTTGAGACAGCCAAAGAGACCCAGTACTTC
>TRBV2|TRBJ1-5|-|-
CASRRDGDNQPQHF
TGTGCCAGCAGAAGGGACGGGGACAATCAGCCCCAGCATTTT
>TRBV4-1|TRBJ2-3|TRBD2|-
CASSQEITSGRASTDTQYF
TGCGCCAGCAGCCAAGAGATAACTAGCGGGAGAGCTAGCACAGATACGCAGTATTTT
>TRBV2|TRBJ2-5|TRBD2|-
CASSVSGLAGGGRETQYF
TGTGCCAGCAGTGTATCGGGACTAGCGGGGGGAGGGCGAGAGACCCAGTACTTC
>TRBV4-1|TRBJ1-3|-|-
CASSQEGGKSSGNTIYF
TGCGCCAGCAGCCAAGAGGGGGGTAAAAGCTCTGGAAACACCATATATTTT
>TRBV9|TRBJ2-1|-|-
CASGEGTVNNEQFF
TGTGCCAGCGGGGAAGGGACGGTGAACAATGAGCAGTTCTTC
>TRBV7-2|TRBJ2-7|TRBD2|-
CASSLGGLAGGNEQYF
TGTGCCAGCAGCTTAGGGGGACTAGCGGGAGGTAACGAGCAGTACTTC
>TRBV6-5|TRBJ2-7|-|-
CASSRTVVSYEQYF
TGTGCCAGCAGTAGGACAGTCGTCTCCTACGAGCAGTACTTC
>TRBV6-4|TRBJ2-1|TRBD1|-
CASSEFRDRVKSEQFF
TGTGCCAGCAGTGAGTTTAGGGACAGGGTAAAGTCCGAGCAGTTCTTC
>TRBV7-3|TRBJ1-5|TRBD1|-
CASSFDRGATDSNQPQHF
TGTGCCAGCAGCTTTGACAGGGGGGCCACCGATAGCAATCAGCCCCAGCATTTT
>TRBV7-2|TRBJ2-7|-|-
CASAGSSYEQYF
TGTGCCAGCGCAGGAAGCTCCTACGAGCAGTACTTC
>TRBV18|TRBJ1-2|-|few
CASSPPTGNGYTF
TGTGCCAGCTCACCACCAACGGGCAATGGCTACACCTTC
>TRBV5-1|TRBJ1-4|TRBD1|-
CASSRGQGAVEKLFF
TGCGCCAGCAGCAGGGGACAGGGGGCAGTTGAAAAACTGTTTTTT
>TRBV13|TRBJ2-3|TRBD2|-
CASARSRSSGGSTDTQYF
TGTGCCAGCGCGCGCTCCAGGAGTAGCGGGGGTAGCACAGATACGCAGTATTTT
>TRBV18|TRBJ2-5|-|-
CASSPGLGETQYF
TGTGCCAGCTCACCAGGGTTAGGAGAGACCCAGTACTTC
>TRBV10-3|TRBJ1-2|-|-
CAISEARGDWYGYTF
TGTGCCATCAGTGAGGCACGGGGGGATTGGTATGGCTACACCTTC
>TRBV19|TRBJ2-5|-|-
CASGAGGRAQYF
TGTGCCAGTGGTGCTGGGGGCAGGGCCCAGTACTTC
>TRBV19|TRBJ2-2|-|-
CASSIVTGSGGELFF
TGTGCCAGTAGTATAGTCACAGGGAGCGGCGGGGAGCTGTTTTTT
>TRBV6-1|TRBJ2-4|-|-
CASSDAGVKAKNIQYF
TGTGCCAGCAGTGACGCTGGGGTGAAGGCCAAAAACATTCAGTACTTC
>TRBV7-2|TRBJ2-5|-|-
CASSLQAGGQETQYF
TGTGCCAGCAGCTTACAAGCAGGGGGGCAAGAGACCCAGTACTTC
>TRBV28|TRBJ1-5|-|-
CASSLPQSNQPQHF
TGTGCCAGCAGTTTACCCCAGAGCAATCAGCCCCAGCATTTT
>TRBV6-5|TRBJ2-1|-|-
CASSRTWGNEQFF
TGTGCCAGCAGTAGGACATGGGGGAATGAGCAGTTCTTC
>TRBV5-4|TRBJ1-5|TRBD1|once
CASSSQGDQPQHF
TGTGCCAGCAGCTCGCAGGGGGATCAGCCCCAGCATTTT
>TRBV10-3|TRBJ2-7|-|once
CAISDWGEKYEQYF
TGTGCCATCAGTGATTGGGGGGAGAAGTACGAGCAGTACTTC
>TRBV18|TRBJ1-4|-|-
CASSPGQREKLFF
TGTGCCAGCTCACCAGGACAACGCGAAAAACTGTTTTTT
>TRBV7-2|TRBJ1-4|-|-
CASSLAQGRNEKLFF
TGTGCCAGCAGCTTAGCGCAGGGAAGGAACGAAAAACTGTTTTTT
>TRBV19|TRBJ2-7|-|-
CASSIDRADYEQYF
TGTGCCAGTAGTATAGACAGGGCCGACTACGAGCAGTACTTC